These 7 T cell receptor beta chains originate from one sample sequenced in a study of T cell repertoires in cytomegalovirus infection. Their antigens remain unidentified. TCRdb reprocessed the reads via MiXCR and lists one record per CDR3 protein. The table shows about 500,000 distinct CDR3 sequences, with about 33% occurring only once. This specimen was cultured PBMCs, taken from culture after CMV antigen stimulation. All receptors come from a human donor in good health (CMV status not recorded). Some clones in this sample may be carry-over from other donors' samples.

This clonotype was observed a few times. V gene TRBV20-1 combines with J gene TRBJ2-1, with a tentative D call TRBD2 (6 bases). V lost 8 bases and J lost 0, with 14 bases in between. Per the germline V gene, CDR1 is DFQATT and CDR2 is SNEGSKA (reference sequence). The CDR3 extends over 14 amino acids. The CDR3 protein is CSYLASSSYNEQFF. In DNA, the CDR3 is TGCAGTTATCTAGCGTCGAGCTCCTACAATGAGCAGTTCTTC.

This chain joins TRBV7-2 and TRBJ2-1; TRBD2 aligns across 9 bases. The CDR3 has 15 residues. The germline CDR1 and CDR2 sequences are SGHTA and FQGNSA. With V trimmed by 5 bases and J by 8 bases, 10 bases remained unmatched. The CDR3 sequence is CASSPGSGRGHEQFF. The CDR3 DNA sequence: TGTGCCAGCAGCCCGGGTAGCGGGAGAGGTCATGAGCAGTTCTTC.

The table lists this clonotype with a few counts. This chain joins TRBV11-3 and TRBJ2-2; TRBD1 matches at 7 bases. V lost 8 bases and J lost 5; bases outside the gene matches: 8. The CDR3 loop spans 14 amino acids. Per germline, CDR1 SGHNT and CDR2 YENEEA. As DNA, the CDR3 is TGTGCCAGCCGACAGGGATTGCAAACCGGGGAGCTGTTTTTT. Its translation is CASRQGLQTGELFF. The full variable domain, its missing parts supplied by reference TRBV11-3 and TRBJ2-2, is EAGVVQSPRYKIIEKKQPVAFWCNPISGHNTLYWYLQNLGQGPELLIRYENEEAVDDSQLPKDRFSAERLKGVDSTLKIQPAELGDSAVYLCASRQGLQTGELFFGEGSRLTVL.

This clonotype was recorded only once. This rearrangement joins TRBV11-2 to TRBJ1-2; D is ambiguous. From germline, CDR1 is SGHAT and CDR2 FQNNGV. V lost 0 bases, J lost 8 bases, and 13 bases lay in between. The CDR3 is made up of 14 amino acids. The CDR3 DNA reads TGTGCCAGCAGCTTAGATCCGGGAGCCAAGGGCTACACCTTC. Amino acid sequence: CASSLDPGAKGYTF.

About this clonotype: One end of the junction varies from germline; a read error may be responsible. This sequence joins TRBV7-7 and TRBJ2-1; 8 bases line up with TRBD2. Per germline, CDR1 SSHAT and CDR2 FNYEAQ (reference sequence). The CDR3 consists of 18 residues. CDR3 sequence (DNA): TGTGCTAGCAGCTTAGGGTCCTTTAGCGGGAAAGCCTACAATGAGCAGTTCTTC. It codes for CASSLGSFSGKAYNEQFF.

The gene calls are TRBV6-5 and TRBJ1-2, with 7 bases that match TRBD1. CDR3 size: 16 residues. Trimming removed 6 bases from V and 4 bases from J; junction bases left unmatched: 14. CDR1 is MNHEY, CDR2 SVGAGI, per germline. The CDR3 DNA reads TGTGCCAGCAGCAGAGTCCGGGACAGATGGGCCTATGGCTACACCTTC. Its translation is CASSRVRDRWAYGYTF.

V is TRBV7-2 and J is TRBJ2-1; 12 positions agree with TRBD2. V was pared by 2 bases and J by 7 bases, with 3 bases of the junction left unmatched. Germline V gene data show CDR1 as SGHTA and CDR2 as FQGNSA. This CDR3 is built from 15 residues. The CDR3 region is CASSLRTSGMNEQFF. For the CDR3, the DNA is TGTGCCAGCAGCTTACGGACTAGCGGGATGAATGAGCAGTTCTTC.